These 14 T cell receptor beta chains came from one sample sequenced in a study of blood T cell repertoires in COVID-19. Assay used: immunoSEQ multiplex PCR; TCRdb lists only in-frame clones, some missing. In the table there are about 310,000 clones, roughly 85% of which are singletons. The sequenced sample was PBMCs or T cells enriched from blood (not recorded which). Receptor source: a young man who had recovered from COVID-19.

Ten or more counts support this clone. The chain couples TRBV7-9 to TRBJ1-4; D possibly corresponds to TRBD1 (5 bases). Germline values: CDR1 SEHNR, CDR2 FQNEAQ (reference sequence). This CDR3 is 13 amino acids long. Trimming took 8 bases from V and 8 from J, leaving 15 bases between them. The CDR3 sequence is CASQGDAGEKLFF. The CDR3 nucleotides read TGTGCCAGCCAGGGAGACGCGGGAGAAAAACTGTTTTTT.

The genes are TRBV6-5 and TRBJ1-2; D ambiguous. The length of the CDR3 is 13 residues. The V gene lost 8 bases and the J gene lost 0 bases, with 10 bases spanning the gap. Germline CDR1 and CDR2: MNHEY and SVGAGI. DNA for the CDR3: TGTGCCAGCGATCTTAGTTCTAACTATGGCTACACCTTC. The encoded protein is CASDLSSNYGYTF.

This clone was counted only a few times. The CDR3 spells CASSLDPGTGGANEQFF. CDR3 nucleotides: TGTGCCAGCAGCTTAGACCCCGGGACAGGGGGTGCCAATGAGCAGTTCTTC. J is TRBJ2-1 and V is TRBV7-6; 11 bases line up with TRBD1. The CDR3 sequence is 17 residues long. CDR1 and CDR2 from the germline V gene are SGHVS and FNYEAQ. The trim removed 1 base at V and 6 bases at J, leaving 8 bases unmatched.

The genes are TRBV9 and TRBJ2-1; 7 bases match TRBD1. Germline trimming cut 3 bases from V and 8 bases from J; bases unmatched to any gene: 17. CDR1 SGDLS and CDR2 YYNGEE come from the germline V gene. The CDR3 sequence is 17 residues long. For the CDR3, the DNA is TGTGCCAGCAGCGCCAGACGCGGACAGGCCCAGGGGGATGAGCAGTTCTTC. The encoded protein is CASSARRGQAQGDEQFF.

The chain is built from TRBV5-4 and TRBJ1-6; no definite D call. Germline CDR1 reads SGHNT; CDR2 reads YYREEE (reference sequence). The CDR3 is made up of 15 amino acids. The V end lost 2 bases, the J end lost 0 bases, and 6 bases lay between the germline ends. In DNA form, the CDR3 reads TGTGCCAGCAGCTTACAGAGCTCCTATAATTCACCCCTCCACTTT. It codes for CASSLQSSYNSPLHF.

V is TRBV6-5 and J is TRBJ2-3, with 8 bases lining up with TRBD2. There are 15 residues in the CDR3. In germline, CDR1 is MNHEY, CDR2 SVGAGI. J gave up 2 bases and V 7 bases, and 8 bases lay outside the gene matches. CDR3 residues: CASTRGGAVTDTQYF. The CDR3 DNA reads TGTGCCAGCACCCGGGGGGGAGCGGTCACAGATACGCAGTATTTT.

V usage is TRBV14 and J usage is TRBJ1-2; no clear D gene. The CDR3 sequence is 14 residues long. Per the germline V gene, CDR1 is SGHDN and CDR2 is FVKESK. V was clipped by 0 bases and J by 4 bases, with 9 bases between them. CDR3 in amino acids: CASSQDLGGYGYTF. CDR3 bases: TGTGCCAGCAGCCAAGATCTTGGAGGCTATGGCTACACCTTC.

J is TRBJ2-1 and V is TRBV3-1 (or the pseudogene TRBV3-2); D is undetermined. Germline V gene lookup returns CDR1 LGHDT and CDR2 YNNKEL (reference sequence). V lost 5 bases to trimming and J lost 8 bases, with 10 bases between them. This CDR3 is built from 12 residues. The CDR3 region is CASSYGGYEQFF. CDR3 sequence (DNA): TGTGCCAGCAGCTACGGCGGCTATGAGCAGTTCTTC.

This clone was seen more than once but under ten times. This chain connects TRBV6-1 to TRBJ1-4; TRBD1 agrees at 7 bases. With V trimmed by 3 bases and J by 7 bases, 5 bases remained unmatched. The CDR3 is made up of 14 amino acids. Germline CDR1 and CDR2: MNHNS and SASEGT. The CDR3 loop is CASSDLTGSEKLFF. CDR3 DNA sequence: TGTGCCAGCAGTGATTTGACAGGGTCTGAAAAACTGTTTTTT.

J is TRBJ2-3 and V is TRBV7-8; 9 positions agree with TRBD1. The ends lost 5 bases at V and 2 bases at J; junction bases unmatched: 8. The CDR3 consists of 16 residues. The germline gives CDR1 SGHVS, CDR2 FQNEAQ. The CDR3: CASSPGQGRITDTQYF. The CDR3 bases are TGTGCCAGCAGCCCCGGACAGGGGAGGATCACAGATACGCAGTATTTT.

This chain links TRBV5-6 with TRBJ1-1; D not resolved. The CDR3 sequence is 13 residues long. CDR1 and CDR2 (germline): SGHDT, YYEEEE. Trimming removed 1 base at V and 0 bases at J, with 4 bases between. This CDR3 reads CASSLQMNTEAFF. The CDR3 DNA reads TGTGCCAGCAGCTTGCAGATGAACACTGAAGCTTTCTTT.

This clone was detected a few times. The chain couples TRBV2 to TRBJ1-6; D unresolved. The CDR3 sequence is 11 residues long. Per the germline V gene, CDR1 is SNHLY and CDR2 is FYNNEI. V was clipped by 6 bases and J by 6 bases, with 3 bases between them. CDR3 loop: CASRANSPLHF. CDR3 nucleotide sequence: TGTGCCAGCAGAGCTAATTCACCCCTCCACTTT.

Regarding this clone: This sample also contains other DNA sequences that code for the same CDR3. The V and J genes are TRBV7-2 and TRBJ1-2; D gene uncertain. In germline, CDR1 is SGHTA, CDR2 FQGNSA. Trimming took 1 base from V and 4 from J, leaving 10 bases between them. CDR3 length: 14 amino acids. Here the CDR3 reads CASSLGPGGYGYTF. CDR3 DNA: TGTGCCAGCAGCTTAGGGCCAGGTGGCTATGGCTACACCTTC.

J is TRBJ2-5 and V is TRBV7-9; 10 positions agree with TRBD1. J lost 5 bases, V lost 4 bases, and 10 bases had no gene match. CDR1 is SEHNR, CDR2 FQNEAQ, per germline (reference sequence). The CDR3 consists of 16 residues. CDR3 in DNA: TGTGCCAGCAGCTCCACGAAGACAGGGGGCTTGGAGACCCAGTACTTC. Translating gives CASSSTKTGGLETQYF.